A single sample is the source of the 16 T cell receptor beta chains below, sequenced in a study of response to subunit inactivated influenza vaccine. MiXCR was run by TCRdb on the RT-PCR reads, yielding one entry per CDR3 protein. The sample lists around 520,000 distinct CDR3 sequences; 12% were seen once. This specimen consisted of PBMCs from blood, obtained on the day of vaccination. The source of these receptors is a middle-aged man who received an inactivated influenza vaccine.

V and J are TRBV20-1 and TRBJ2-7; 11 bases fit TRBD1. The CDR3 is 15 residues long. The junction had 7 bases not matched to a gene; V was cut back by 0 bases and J by 6 bases. Germline loops: CDR1 DFQATT, CDR2 SNEGSKA (reference sequence). The DNA of the CDR3 is TGCAGTGCTAGAGATGCCGGGACAGGGGGTGGCGAGCAGTACTTC. This gives the protein CSARDAGTGGGEQYF.

This chain joins TRBV20-1 and TRBJ2-3; D gene unclear. Germline V gene lookup returns CDR1 DFQATT and CDR2 SNEGSKA (reference sequence). This CDR3 is 13 amino acids long. V shed 5 bases and J shed 3 bases, with 12 bases lying between them. The CDR3 region is CSARQWMTDTQYF. CDR3 DNA sequence: TGCAGTGCTCGTCAATGGATGACAGATACGCAGTATTTT.

This clonotype showed up many times. The rearrangement joins TRBV7-9 to TRBJ1-6; no firm D call. Germline lookup yields CDR1 SEHNR and CDR2 FQNEAQ (reference sequence). V gave up 3 bases and J gave up 3 bases, with 6 bases separating them. The CDR3 is 14 amino acids. CDR3 protein: CASSLGNYNSPLHF. CDR3 nucleotides: TGTGCCAGCAGCTTGGGCAACTATAATTCACCCCTCCACTTT.

This chain links TRBV6-5 with TRBJ2-4, with a weak D call TRBD2 (7 bases). Germline CDR1 MNHEY, CDR2 SVGAGI. CDR3 size: 14 residues. Trimming took off 8 bases at V and 3 bases at J, with 14 bases between the two ends. CDR3 in DNA: TGTGCCAGCGGTTCAGGGGAGGGCAAAAACATTCAGTACTTC. It specifies CASGSGEGKNIQYF.

Only a few counts were recorded for this clonotype. The genes are TRBV3-1 and TRBJ2-1, with D possibly being TRBD1 (7 bases). From germline, CDR1 is LGHDT and CDR2 YNNKEL (reference sequence). This CDR3 has 13 residues. Trimming took off 0 bases at V and 11 bases at J, with 11 bases between the two ends. In nucleotides, the CDR3 is TGTGCCAGCAGCCAAGACGGAGGGGGCAAGCAGTTCTTC. Protein product: CASSQDGGGKQFF.

J is TRBJ2-3 and V is TRBV5-1; either TRBD1 or TRBD2 may supply D (7 bases each). This CDR3 contains 16 residues. The V gene's germline CDR1 is SGHRS and CDR2 YFSETQ. V was shortened by 4 bases and J by 3 bases, with 18 bases between the two germline ends. The CDR3 DNA sequence: TGCGCCAGCAGCCAGGGGGACTATTTACAAACAGATACGCAGTATTTT. It is translated as CASSQGDYLQTDTQYF.

The chain links TRBV7-2 to TRBJ1-5; a weak D match, TRBD1 (5 bases). The V and J ends lost 5 bases and 6 bases respectively, with 14 bases between them. The length of the CDR3 is 14 residues. CDR1 is SGHTA, CDR2 FQGNSA, per germline. As DNA, the CDR3 is TGTGCCAGCAGCACACGGGACGGAAGTCAGCCCCAGCATTTT. Translated: CASSTRDGSQPQHF.

A few counts support this clonotype. The rearrangement uses TRBV29-1 and TRBJ1-4; tentatively, D is TRBD1 (5 bases). V was pared by 4 bases and J by 2 bases, with 5 bases between. The CDR3 has 12 residues. Germline V gene data show CDR1 as SQVTM and CDR2 as ANQGSEA. Written as DNA, the CDR3 is TGCAGCGTTGCAGGGACTAATGAAAAACTGTTTTTT. Amino acids: CSVAGTNEKLFF.

The chain uses TRBV30 and TRBJ2-1, with D possibly being TRBD2 (7 bases). CDR3 size: 16 residues. CDR1 GTSNPN and CDR2 SVGIG come from the germline V gene (reference sequence). V dropped 4 bases and J dropped 1 base, with 17 bases sitting between them. The DNA of the CDR3 is TGTGCCTGGACGGGGGGCGGGAGCGGGTCCTACAATGAGCAGTTCTTC. Amino acids: CAWTGGGSGSYNEQFF.

This clonotype was found a few times. The rearrangement joins TRBV6-1 to TRBJ1-3; maybe TRBD1 (5 bases). Trimming left V 4 bases short and J 8 bases short, with 21 bases between. Germline loops: CDR1 MNHNS, CDR2 SASEGT. This CDR3 contains 16 residues. The CDR3 spells CASSGAGQGKEDTIYF. Here the CDR3 DNA reads TGTGCCAGCAGTGGGGCTGGGCAGGGAAAGGAAGACACCATATATTTT.

The chain combines TRBV12-3 or TRBV12-4 with TRBJ2-5; no firm D call. Trimming left V 6 bases short and J 0 bases short, with 11 bases between. The CDR3 spans 14 residues. CDR3 sequence: CASSRRAHQETQYF. Written as DNA, the CDR3 is TGTGCCAGCAGCCGCAGAGCACACCAAGAGACCCAGTACTTC.

The J gene is TRBJ2-5, the V gene TRBV27, with D hard to call. This CDR3 is 15 amino acids long. Trimming pared 8 bases from V and 5 bases from J, leaving 21 bases between. Germline assignment: CDR1 MNHEY and CDR2 SMNVEV (reference sequence). Written as DNA, the CDR3 is TGTGCCAGCGCTTCTTCCCCAGTAGATTGGGAGACCCAGTACTTC. Translated, it gives CASASSPVDWETQYF.

As for this clonotype: One junction end does not reproduce the germline sequence, and a read error may be involved. The rearrangement joins TRBV20-1 to TRBJ2-1; D is tentatively TRBD1 or TRBD2 (5 bases each). CDR1 and CDR2 from the germline V gene are DFQATT and SNEGSKA (reference sequence). This CDR3 has 15 amino acids. The CDR3 sequence is CSARPGASSYTEQFF. The DNA of the CDR3 is TGCAGTGCTAGGCCCGGGGCCTCGTCCTACACTGAGCAGTTCTTC.

The V and J genes are TRBV7-9 and TRBJ2-7; D unclear. This CDR3 is built from 13 residues. CDR1 is SEHNR, CDR2 FQNEAQ, per germline (reference sequence). Trimming stripped 11 bases from V and 0 bases from J, with 14 bases between. The CDR3 loop is CASQPRNSYEQYF. For the CDR3, the DNA is TGTGCCTCCCAACCCAGGAACTCCTACGAGCAGTACTTC.

The CDR3 nucleotides read TGCGCCAGCAGCCCAACAGGGGCTGGGGCCAACGTCCTGACTTTC. Its protein is CASSPTGAGANVLTF. V usage is TRBV5-1 and J usage is TRBJ2-6; 7 nucleotides agree with TRBD1. Per germline, CDR1 SGHRS and CDR2 YFSETQ. Germline trimming cut 4 bases from V and 2 bases from J; bases unmatched to any gene: 3. This CDR3 has 15 amino acids.

This clonotype was observed a handful of times. The rearrangement joins TRBV12-3 or TRBV12-4 to TRBJ2-1; 13 bases line up with TRBD2. V dropped 5 bases and J dropped 2; count of bases not matched to a gene: 6. The CDR3 spans 17 residues. The CDR3 spells CASSPPGLAGAYNEQFF. CDR3 DNA: TGTGCCAGCAGTCCCCCCGGACTAGCGGGAGCCTACAATGAGCAGTTCTTC.